The next 27 T cell receptor beta chains were all read from a single sample in a study of blood T cell repertoires in COVID-19. Here immunoSEQ multiplex PCR was the method, and the copy in TCRdb shows in-frame clones only, minus some. Of roughly 200,000 clones in the sample, roughly 87% are singletons; the top ten hold 9% to 12%. The material sequenced was PBMCs or T cells enriched from blood (not recorded which). The origin of the receptors is a man younger than 35 with acute COVID-19.

This rearrangement joins TRBV5-1 to TRBJ2-4, with a weak D call TRBD2 (5 bases). Between the trimmed V and J ends, which lost 1 base and 0 bases, there was a span of 17 bases. From germline, CDR1 is SGHRS and CDR2 YFSETQ. This CDR3 comprises 18 residues. This CDR3 is CASSLQSRVGRAKNIQYF. The CDR3, as DNA: TGCGCCAGCAGCTTGCAGTCGCGGGTCGGACGAGCCAAAAACATTCAGTACTTC.

The J gene is TRBJ2-1, the V gene TRBV5-4, with D maybe TRBD2 (5 bases). CDR1 is SGHNT, CDR2 YYREEE, per germline (reference sequence). The CDR3 length is 15 residues. The germline V and J ends were trimmed by 0 bases and 10 bases, with 17 bases remaining between them. The CDR3 here is CASSLGSNSEQEQFF. The CDR3 DNA is TGTGCCAGCAGCTTGGGGTCGAATAGCGAGCAGGAGCAGTTCTTC.

The chain joins TRBV23-1 to TRBJ2-2; 9 positions agree with TRBD1. Being an ORF, TRBV23-1 has a function that is uncertain. The V gene end was trimmed by 8 bases and the J gene end by 0 bases; junction bases not matched to a gene: 13. The CDR3 extends over 18 amino acids. This chain's CDR3 is CASVPDRGDVANTGELFF. The DNA for the CDR3 is TGCGCCAGCGTCCCGGACAGGGGAGACGTAGCGAACACCGGGGAGCTGTTTTTT.

V usage is TRBV28 and J usage is TRBJ1-5, with a possible D match to TRBD1 (5 bases). The ends were cut back, 2 bases at V and 0 bases at J, with 11 bases in the middle. From germline, CDR1 is MDHEN and CDR2 SYDVKM. The length of the CDR3 is 16 residues. CDR3 sequence: CASSLSQGDSNQPQHF. The CDR3, as DNA: TGTGCCAGCAGTTTAAGTCAGGGCGATAGCAATCAGCCCCAGCATTTT.

Written as DNA, the CDR3 is TGTGCCAGCAGTTTACAGGGGGATCAGCCCCAGCATTTT. It is translated as CASSLQGDQPQHF. This sequence joins TRBV28 and TRBJ1-5; 7 bases are a match to TRBD1. The CDR3 is 13 amino acids. V trimming: 2 bases; J trimming: 5 bases; junction bases outside the gene matches: 0. CDR1 and CDR2 from the germline V gene are MDHEN and SYDVKM.

The chain carries TRBV24-1 and TRBJ2-1, with a tentative D call TRBD1 (6 bases). The CDR3 is 15 residues long. Germline V gives CDR1 KGHDR, CDR2 SFDVKD. Trimming stripped 6 bases from V and 3 bases from J, with 14 bases between. The CDR3 bases are TGTGCCACCAGTTTAAGGGGGTCGGGCTACAATGAGCAGTTCTTC. It codes for CATSLRGSGYNEQFF.

The chain employs TRBV19 and TRBJ2-7; D is possibly TRBD2 (6 bases). The germline gives CDR1 LNHDA, CDR2 SQIVND (reference sequence). Trimming took off 7 bases at V and 7 bases at J, with 17 bases between the two ends. The CDR3 is 13 residues long. Written as DNA, the CDR3 is TGTGCCAGTATGGGGGAGGCCTCGATGGAGCAGTACTTC. Its translation: CASMGEASMEQYF.

J is TRBJ2-1 and V is TRBV6-5; 7 positions match TRBD2. Germline-derived CDR1 and CDR2 are MNHEY and SVGAGI. CDR3 size: 13 residues. V gave up 7 bases and J gave up 7 bases; unmatched junction bases: 7. DNA of the CDR3: TGTGCCAGCACCTCCGGGACTAATAATGAGCAGTTCTTC. It encodes CASTSGTNNEQFF.

The CDR3: CASSLVRGNNQPQHF. The CDR3 coding sequence is TGTGCCAGCAGTTTAGTCCGAGGCAACAATCAGCCCCAGCATTTT. V usage is TRBV28 and J usage is TRBJ1-5; no clear D gene. This CDR3 contains 15 residues. Germline CDR1 reads MDHEN; CDR2 reads SYDVKM. The V end lost 2 bases, the J end lost 3 bases, and 11 bases lay between the germline ends. Full variable domain (remainder filled in from reference TRBV28 and TRBJ1-5): DVKVTQSSRYLVKRTGEKVFLECVQDMDHENMFWYRQDPGLGLRLIYFSYDVKMKEKGDIPEGYSVSREKKERFSLILESASTNQTSMYLCASSLVRGNNQPQHFGDGTRLSIL.

The J gene is TRBJ2-7, the V gene TRBV6-4, with 13 bases lining up with TRBD2. V gave up 10 bases and J gave up 7 bases; unmatched junction bases: 10. The CDR3 has 14 amino acids. Germline-derived CDR1 and CDR2 are MRHNA and SNTAGT. The CDR3 region is CANKLAGGPGEQYF. CDR3 bases: TGTGCCAACAAACTAGCGGGAGGGCCGGGGGAGCAGTACTTC.

V and J are TRBV5-1 and TRBJ1-1, with D tentatively TRBD1 (6 bases). V dropped 0 bases and J dropped 6 bases, with 15 bases sitting between them. The CDR3 is made up of 15 amino acids. Per the germline V gene, CDR1 is SGHRS and CDR2 is YFSETQ. The CDR3 region has the DNA TGCGCCAGCAGCTTGGTTGAGGGGCGGGGGCCTGAAGCTTTCTTT. Residues: CASSLVEGRGPEAFF.

The chain is built from TRBV18 and TRBJ1-4; D gene unclear. This CDR3 is 14 amino acids long. Trimming stripped 5 bases from V and 0 bases from J, with 7 bases between. CDR1 is KGHSH and CDR2 is LQKENI in the germline V gene. The CDR3 is CASSSTTTNEKLFF. The CDR3 DNA reads as TGTGCCAGCTCAAGCACGACAACTAATGAAAAACTGTTTTTT.

V and J are TRBV19 and TRBJ1-4, with D possibly being TRBD1 (5 bases). The ends were cut back, 5 bases at V and 8 bases at J, with 15 bases in the middle. CDR1 and CDR2 from the germline V gene are LNHDA and SQIVND (reference sequence). The CDR3 extends over 14 amino acids. The CDR3 DNA reads TGTGCCAGTAGTCCAGGGTCGGGGGAAGAAAAACTGTTTTTT. It translates to CASSPGSGEEKLFF.

The rearrangement uses TRBV5-8 and TRBJ2-7; 8 bases are shared with TRBD2. Germline CDR1 reads SGHTS; CDR2 reads YDEGEE. Trimming removed 7 bases from V and 3 bases from J; junction bases left unmatched: 12. The CDR3 length is 15 residues. CDR3 region: CASYLVVAGIYEQYF. The CDR3 bases are TGTGCCAGCTATCTGGTGGTAGCGGGAATCTACGAGCAGTACTTC.

This chain uses TRBV29-1 with TRBJ1-2; tentative D call: TRBD1 (5 bases). The CDR3 extends over 13 amino acids. V was shortened by 6 bases and J by 5 bases, with 16 bases between the two germline ends. Germline CDR1 and CDR2: SQVTM and ANQGSEA. CDR3 protein: CSVVGGDRYGYTF. CDR3 DNA: TGCAGCGTGGTAGGAGGGGATCGGTATGGCTACACCTTC.

This clone was seen only once. The V gene is TRBV6-5, the J gene TRBJ2-5; a weak D match, TRBD1 (6 bases). Trimming took 6 bases from V and 5 from J, leaving 16 bases between them. The CDR3 is 14 amino acids. Per the germline V gene, CDR1 is MNHEY and CDR2 is SVGAGI. CDR3 DNA: TGTGCCAGCAGCTCGGACAGTATTGCTGAGACCCAGTACTTC. Amino acid sequence: CASSSDSIAETQYF.

The chain links TRBV6-5 to TRBJ1-1; TRBD1 aligns across 9 bases. CDR1 is MNHEY and CDR2 is SVGAGI in the germline V gene. The CDR3 runs to 13 residues. With 2 bases clipped from V and 8 bases from J, the junction kept 3 bases outside the gene matches. The CDR3 reads CASSYTGTGEAFF. The DNA of the CDR3 is TGTGCCAGCAGTTACACCGGGACAGGGGAAGCTTTCTTT.

This clone showed up just a few times. The rearrangement joins TRBV9 to TRBJ1-1; D is perhaps TRBD1 (6 bases). Germline V lookup: CDR1 SGDLS, CDR2 YYNGEE. CDR3 length equals 17 residues. Deletions cut 3 bases from V and 0 bases from J, with 18 bases between. CDR3 sequence (DNA): TGTGCCAGCAGCGAAGAGGACAGTGTTAGGATGAACACTGAAGCTTTCTTT. Its protein is CASSEEDSVRMNTEAFF.

The rearrangement links TRBV5-4 to TRBJ2-2; TRBD2 matches at 10 bases. Germline CDR1 and CDR2: SGHNT and YYREEE (reference sequence). CDR3 size: 19 residues. V trimming: 7 bases; J trimming: 5 bases; junction bases outside the gene matches: 20. DNA of the CDR3: TGTGCCAGCTCCCGGAGGGCCCGCGCGGGACTAGCGTCTACCGGGGAGCTGTTTTTT. As protein: CASSRRARAGLASTGELFF.

The chain uses TRBV29-1 and TRBJ2-1; D is unclear. V gave up 6 bases and J gave up 9 bases, with 21 bases separating them. Germline assignment: CDR1 SQVTM and CDR2 ANQGSEA. The CDR3 spans 14 residues. DNA for the CDR3: TGCAGCGTCACTGTAGCACTGGCTACAACTGAGCAGTTCTTC. Protein product: CSVTVALATTEQFF.

As regards this clone: Compared with germline, one end of the junction differs, possibly owing to a read error. CDR3 coding DNA: TGCGCCAGCAGCTCCTCTGGGACTAGCGGGAGCATTTTGTACAATGAGCAGTTCTTC. Translation gives CASSSSGTSGSILYNEQFF. This chain connects TRBV7-6 to TRBJ2-1, with TRBD2 identical over 14 bases. Germline CDR1 is SGHVS and CDR2 is FNYEAQ. CDR3 size: 19 residues.

The chain carries TRBV18 and TRBJ2-5; D is possibly TRBD1 (5 bases). This CDR3 is 19 amino acids long. Trimming removed 1 base from V and 5 bases from J, with 26 bases in between. Germline CDR1 KGHSH, CDR2 LQKENI. Written as DNA, the CDR3 is TGTGCCAGCTCACCACGGCTACAGGATATCCTTAAGGGTTTGGAGACCCAGTACTTC. Protein: CASSPRLQDILKGLETQYF.

This sequence joins TRBV9 and TRBJ1-2, with TRBD1 identical over 8 bases. The CDR3 length is 14 residues. Germline V gene lookup returns CDR1 SGDLS and CDR2 YYNGEE. The V gene end was trimmed by 2 bases and the J gene end by 7 bases; junction bases not matched to a gene: 7. CDR3 DNA sequence: TGTGCCAGCAGCGTGGCAGGGGGCAAGGGTGGCTACACCTTC. Residues: CASSVAGGKGGYTF.

The chain employs TRBV5-1 and TRBJ2-2; TRBD2 agrees at 8 bases. Losses at the gene ends were 0 bases for V and 5 bases for J; bases not matched to a gene: 3. The CDR3 is 15 amino acids. Per germline, CDR1 SGHRS and CDR2 YFSETQ. The CDR3 loop reads CASSLVGLATGELFF. In nucleotides, the CDR3 is TGCGCCAGCAGCTTGGTTGGACTAGCTACCGGGGAGCTGTTTTTT.

This chain connects TRBV28 to TRBJ1-1; 9 nucleotides line up with TRBD1. V lost 2 bases and J lost 5; bases outside the gene matches: 9. Per the germline V gene, CDR1 is MDHEN and CDR2 is SYDVKM. This CDR3 contains 16 residues. CDR3 protein: CASSLPLGTGFTEAFF. The CDR3 DNA reads TGTGCCAGCAGTTTACCTTTAGGGACAGGGTTTACTGAAGCTTTCTTT.

V and J are TRBV5-4 and TRBJ1-1, with D possibly being TRBD1 (5 bases). The CDR3 runs to 15 residues. The V gene lost 5 bases and the J gene lost 4 bases, with 18 bases spanning the gap. CDR1 is SGHNT and CDR2 is YYREEE in the germline V gene (reference sequence). Written as DNA, the CDR3 is TGTGCCAGCAGTTCAGGGTATCGTAGGACCACTGAAGCTTTCTTT. Translated: CASSSGYRRTTEAFF.

V gene TRBV3-1 (or the pseudogene TRBV3-2) combines with J gene TRBJ1-4; 9 positions agree with TRBD1. CDR1 and CDR2 (germline): LGHDT, YNNKEL (reference sequence). The V gene end was trimmed by 4 bases and the J gene end by 1 base; junction bases not matched to a gene: 4. The CDR3 spans 16 residues. The CDR3 sequence is CASSRSDRGTNEKLFF. In DNA form, the CDR3 reads TGTGCCAGCAGCCGGTCGGACAGGGGAACTAATGAAAAACTGTTTTTT.